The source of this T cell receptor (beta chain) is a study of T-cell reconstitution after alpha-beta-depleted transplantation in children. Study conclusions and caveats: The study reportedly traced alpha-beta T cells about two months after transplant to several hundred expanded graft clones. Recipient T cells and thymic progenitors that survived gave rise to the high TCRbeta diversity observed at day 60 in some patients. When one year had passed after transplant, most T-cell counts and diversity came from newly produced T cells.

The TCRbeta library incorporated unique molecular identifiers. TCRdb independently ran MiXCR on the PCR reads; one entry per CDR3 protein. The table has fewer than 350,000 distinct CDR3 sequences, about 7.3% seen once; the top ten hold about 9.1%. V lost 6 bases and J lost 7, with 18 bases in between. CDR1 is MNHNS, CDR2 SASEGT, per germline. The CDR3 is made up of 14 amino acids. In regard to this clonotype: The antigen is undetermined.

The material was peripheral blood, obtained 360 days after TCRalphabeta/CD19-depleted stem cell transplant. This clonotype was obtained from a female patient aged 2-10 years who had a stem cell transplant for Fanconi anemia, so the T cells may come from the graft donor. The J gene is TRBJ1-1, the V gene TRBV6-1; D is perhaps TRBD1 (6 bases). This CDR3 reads CASRVGWGGGEAFF. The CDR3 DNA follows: TGTGCCAGCAGGGTTGGGTGGGGAGGGGGTGAAGCTTTCTTT.